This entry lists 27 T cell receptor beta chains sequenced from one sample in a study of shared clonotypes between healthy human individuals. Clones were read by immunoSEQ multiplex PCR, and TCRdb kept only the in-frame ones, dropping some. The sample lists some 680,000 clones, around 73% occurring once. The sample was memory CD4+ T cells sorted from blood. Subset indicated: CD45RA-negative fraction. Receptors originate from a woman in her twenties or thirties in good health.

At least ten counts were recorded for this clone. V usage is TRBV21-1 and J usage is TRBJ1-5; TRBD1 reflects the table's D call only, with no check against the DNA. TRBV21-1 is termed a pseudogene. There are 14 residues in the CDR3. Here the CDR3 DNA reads TGTGCCAGCAGCAAAATGGGGCTGGGGGCAGGACGGCATTTT. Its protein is CASSKMGLGAGRHF.

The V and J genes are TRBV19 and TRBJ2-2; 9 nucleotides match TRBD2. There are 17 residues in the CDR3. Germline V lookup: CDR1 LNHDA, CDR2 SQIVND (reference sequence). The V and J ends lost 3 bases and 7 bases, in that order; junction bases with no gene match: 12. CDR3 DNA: TGTGCCAGTAGTATTTGGGTTTCGCGGGAGGGCGACGGGGAGCTGTTTTTT. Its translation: CASSIWVSREGDGELFF.

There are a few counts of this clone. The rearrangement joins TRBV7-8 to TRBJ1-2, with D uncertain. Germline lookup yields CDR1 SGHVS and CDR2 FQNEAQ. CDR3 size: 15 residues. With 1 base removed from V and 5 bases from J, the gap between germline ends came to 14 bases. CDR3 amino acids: CASSLGPGMDYGYTF. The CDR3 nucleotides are TGTGCCAGCAGCTTAGGACCGGGGATGGATTATGGCTACACCTTC.

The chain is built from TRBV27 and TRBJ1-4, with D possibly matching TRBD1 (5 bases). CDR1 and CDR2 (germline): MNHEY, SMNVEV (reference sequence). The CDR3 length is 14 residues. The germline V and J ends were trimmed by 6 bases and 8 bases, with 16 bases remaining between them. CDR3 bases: TGTGCCAGCAGACCGATAGTACGGGGGGAAAAACTGTTTTTT. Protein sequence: CASRPIVRGEKLFF.

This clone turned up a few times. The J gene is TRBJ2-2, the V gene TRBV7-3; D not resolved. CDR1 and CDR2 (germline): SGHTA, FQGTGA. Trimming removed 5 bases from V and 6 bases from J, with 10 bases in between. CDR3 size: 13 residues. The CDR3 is CASSRGSAGELFF. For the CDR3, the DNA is TGTGCCAGCAGCCGAGGCTCGGCCGGGGAGCTGTTTTTT.

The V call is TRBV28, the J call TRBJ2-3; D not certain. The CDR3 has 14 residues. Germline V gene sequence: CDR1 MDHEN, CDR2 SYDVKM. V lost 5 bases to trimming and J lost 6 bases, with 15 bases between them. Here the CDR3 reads CASSLPRAEDTQYF. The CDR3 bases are TGTGCCAGCAGTCTACCCCGGGCGGAGGATACGCAGTATTTT. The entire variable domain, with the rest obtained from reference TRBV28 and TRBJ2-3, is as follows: DVKVTQSSRYLVKRTGEKVFLECVQDMDHENMFWYRQDPGLGLRLIYFSYDVKMKEKGDIPEGYSVSREKKERFSLILESASTNQTSMYLCASSLPRAEDTQYFGPGTRLTVL.

DNA of the CDR3: TGTGCCAGCAGCCCATCTAGCGGGAGACCCCACGAGCAGTACTTC. Its translation is CASSPSSGRPHEQYF. This sequence joins TRBV5-4 and TRBJ2-7, with TRBD2 matching 10 bases. With 4 bases clipped from V and 5 bases from J, the junction kept 9 bases outside the gene matches. In germline, CDR1 is SGHNT, CDR2 YYREEE (reference sequence). This CDR3 has 15 amino acids.

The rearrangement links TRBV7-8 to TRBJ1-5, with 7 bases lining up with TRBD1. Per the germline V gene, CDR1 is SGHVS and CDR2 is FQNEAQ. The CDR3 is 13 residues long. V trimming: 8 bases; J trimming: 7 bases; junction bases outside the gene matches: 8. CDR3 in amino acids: CASSEGARQPQHF. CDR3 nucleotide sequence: TGTGCCAGCTCGGAGGGGGCACGGCAGCCCCAGCATTTT.

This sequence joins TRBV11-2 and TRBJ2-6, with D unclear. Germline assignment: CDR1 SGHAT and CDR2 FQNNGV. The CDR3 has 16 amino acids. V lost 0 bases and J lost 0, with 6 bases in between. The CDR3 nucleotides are TGTGCCAGCAGCTTAGACAGGAGCTCTGGGGCCAACGTCCTGACTTTC. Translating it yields CASSLDRSSGANVLTF.

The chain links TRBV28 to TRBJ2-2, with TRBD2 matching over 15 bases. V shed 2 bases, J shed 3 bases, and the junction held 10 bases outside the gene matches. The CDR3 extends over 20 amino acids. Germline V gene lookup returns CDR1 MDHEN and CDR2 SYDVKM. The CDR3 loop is CASSLLTGLAGGWDTGELFF. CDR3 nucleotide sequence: TGTGCCAGCAGTTTACTAACGGGACTAGCGGGAGGATGGGACACCGGGGAGCTGTTTTTT.

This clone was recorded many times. The CDR3 is CASSWGGARGTDTQYF. In DNA form, the CDR3 reads TGTGCCAGCAGCTGGGGTGGGGCTAGGGGCACAGATACGCAGTATTTT. The gene calls are TRBV5-4 and TRBJ2-3, with a tentative D call TRBD1 (5 bases). With 3 bases removed from V and 1 base from J, the gap between germline ends came to 15 bases. The V gene's germline CDR1 is SGHNT and CDR2 YYREEE (reference sequence). This CDR3 region has 16 residues.

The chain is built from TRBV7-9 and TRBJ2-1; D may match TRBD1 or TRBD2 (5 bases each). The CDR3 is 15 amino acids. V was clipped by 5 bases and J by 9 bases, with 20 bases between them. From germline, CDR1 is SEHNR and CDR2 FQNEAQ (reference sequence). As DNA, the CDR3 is TGTGCCAGCAGCCAAAGTGGCCCCGGGGACCGTGAGCAGTTCTTC. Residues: CASSQSGPGDREQFF.

The CDR3 DNA reads TGTGCCAGCAGCCCCACAGGGGCGTTGCGAACTGAAGCTTTCTTT. Translating it yields CASSPTGALRTEAFF. J is TRBJ1-1 and V is TRBV5-8; 7 nucleotides agree with TRBD1. CDR3 size: 15 residues. Germline-derived CDR1 and CDR2 are SGHTS and YDEGEE. Trimming removed 4 bases from V and 5 bases from J; junction bases left unmatched: 11.

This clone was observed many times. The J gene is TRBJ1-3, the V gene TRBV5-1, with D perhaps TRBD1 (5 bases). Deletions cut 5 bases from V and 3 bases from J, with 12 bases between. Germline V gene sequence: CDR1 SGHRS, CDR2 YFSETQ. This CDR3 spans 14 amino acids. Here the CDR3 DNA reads TGCGCCAGCAGTCCCACGGACAATGGAAACACCATATATTTT. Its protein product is CASSPTDNGNTIYF.

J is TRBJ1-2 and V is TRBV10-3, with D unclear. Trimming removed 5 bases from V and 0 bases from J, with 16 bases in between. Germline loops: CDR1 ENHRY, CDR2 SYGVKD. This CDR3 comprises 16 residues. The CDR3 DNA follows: TGTGCCATCAGTCGAGGAGGGCAGAGCCCTAACTATGGCTACACCTTC. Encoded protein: CAISRGGQSPNYGYTF.

CDR3 region: CASSTGYQNNEQFF. Written as DNA, the CDR3 is TGCGCCAGCAGCACAGGGTACCAAAACAATGAGCAGTTCTTC. V is TRBV5-1 and J is TRBJ2-1; perhaps TRBD1 as D (6 bases). CDR1 is SGHRS and CDR2 is YFSETQ in the germline V gene. V was cut by 4 bases and J by 5 bases, with 13 bases left in between. CDR3 length equals 14 residues.

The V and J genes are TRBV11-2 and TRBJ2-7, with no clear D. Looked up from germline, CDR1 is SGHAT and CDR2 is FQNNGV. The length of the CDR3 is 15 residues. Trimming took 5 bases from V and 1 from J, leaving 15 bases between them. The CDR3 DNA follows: TGTGCCAGCAGCCCCGCTCCCAGGCAATCCTACGAGCAGTACTTC. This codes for CASSPAPRQSYEQYF. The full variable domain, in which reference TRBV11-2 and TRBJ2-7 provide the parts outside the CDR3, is EAGVAQSPRYKIIEKRQSVAFWCNPISGHATLYWYQQILGQGPKLLIQFQNNGVVDDSQLPKDRFSAERLKGVDSTLKIQPAKLEDSAVYLCASSPAPRQSYEQYFGPGTRLTVT.

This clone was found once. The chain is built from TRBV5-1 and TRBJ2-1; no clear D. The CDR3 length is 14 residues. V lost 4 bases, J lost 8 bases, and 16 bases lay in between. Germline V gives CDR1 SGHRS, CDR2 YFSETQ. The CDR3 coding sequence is TGCGCCAGCAGCCCGAGGCAAGGATCCCATGAGCAGTTCTTC. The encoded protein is CASSPRQGSHEQFF.

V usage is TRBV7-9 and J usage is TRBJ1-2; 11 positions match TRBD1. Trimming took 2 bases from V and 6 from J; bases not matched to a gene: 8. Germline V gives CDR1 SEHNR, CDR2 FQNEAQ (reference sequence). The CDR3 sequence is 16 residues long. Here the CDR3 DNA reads TGTGCCAGCAGCTTATCGGACCGGGGACAGGGGGATGGCTACACCTTC. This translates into CASSLSDRGQGDGYTF.

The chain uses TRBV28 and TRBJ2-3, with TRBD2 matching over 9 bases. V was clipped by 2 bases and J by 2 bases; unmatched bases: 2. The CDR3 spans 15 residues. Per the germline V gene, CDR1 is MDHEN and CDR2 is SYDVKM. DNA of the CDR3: TGTGCCAGCAGTTTACCTAGCGGGAACACAGATACGCAGTATTTT. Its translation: CASSLPSGNTDTQYF.

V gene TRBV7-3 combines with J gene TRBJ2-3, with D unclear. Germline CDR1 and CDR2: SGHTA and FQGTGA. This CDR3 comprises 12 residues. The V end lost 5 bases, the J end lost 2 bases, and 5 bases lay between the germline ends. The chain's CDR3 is CASSRYTDTQYF. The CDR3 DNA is TGTGCCAGCAGCCGATACACAGATACGCAGTATTTT.

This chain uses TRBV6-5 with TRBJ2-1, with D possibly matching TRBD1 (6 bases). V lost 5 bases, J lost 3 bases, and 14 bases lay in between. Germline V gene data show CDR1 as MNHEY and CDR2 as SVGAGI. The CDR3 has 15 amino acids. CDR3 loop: CASSRTGTNYNEQFF. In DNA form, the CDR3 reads TGTGCCAGCAGTCGTACCGGGACAAACTACAATGAGCAGTTCTTC.

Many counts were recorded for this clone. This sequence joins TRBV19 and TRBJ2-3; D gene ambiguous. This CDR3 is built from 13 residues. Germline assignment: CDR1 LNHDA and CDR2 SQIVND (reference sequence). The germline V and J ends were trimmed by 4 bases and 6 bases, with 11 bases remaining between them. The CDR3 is CASSKEWWDTQYF. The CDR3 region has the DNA TGTGCCAGTAGTAAGGAGTGGTGGGATACGCAGTATTTT.

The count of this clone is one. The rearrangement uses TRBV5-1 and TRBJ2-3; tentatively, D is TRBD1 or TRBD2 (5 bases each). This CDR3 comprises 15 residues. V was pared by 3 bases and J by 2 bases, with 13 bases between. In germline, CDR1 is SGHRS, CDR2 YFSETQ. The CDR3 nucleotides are TGCGCCAGCAGCTCATCGGGACGCACCACAGATACGCAGTATTTT. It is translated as CASSSSGRTTDTQYF.

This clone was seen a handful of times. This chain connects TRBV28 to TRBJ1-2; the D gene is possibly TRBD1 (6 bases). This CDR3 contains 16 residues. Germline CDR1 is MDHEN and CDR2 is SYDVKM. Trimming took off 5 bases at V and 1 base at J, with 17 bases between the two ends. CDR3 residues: CASSQWSRGVNYGYTF. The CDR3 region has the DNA TGTGCCAGCAGTCAGTGGTCCAGGGGAGTTAACTATGGCTACACCTTC.

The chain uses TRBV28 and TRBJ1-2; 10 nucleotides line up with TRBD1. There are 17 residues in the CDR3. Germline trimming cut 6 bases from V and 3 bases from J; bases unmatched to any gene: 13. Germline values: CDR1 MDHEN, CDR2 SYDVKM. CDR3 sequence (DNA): TGTGCCAGCAGCTCACCGGGACAGGGGTTGGCGGACTATGGCTACACCTTC. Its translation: CASSSPGQGLADYGYTF.

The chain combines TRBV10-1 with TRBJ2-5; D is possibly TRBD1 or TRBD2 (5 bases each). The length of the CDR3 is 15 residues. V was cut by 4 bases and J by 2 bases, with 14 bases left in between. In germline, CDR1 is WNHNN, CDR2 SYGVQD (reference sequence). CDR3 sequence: CASSGSGTGQETQYF. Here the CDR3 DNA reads TGCGCCAGCAGTGGGTCCGGGACGGGACAAGAGACCCAGTACTTC.